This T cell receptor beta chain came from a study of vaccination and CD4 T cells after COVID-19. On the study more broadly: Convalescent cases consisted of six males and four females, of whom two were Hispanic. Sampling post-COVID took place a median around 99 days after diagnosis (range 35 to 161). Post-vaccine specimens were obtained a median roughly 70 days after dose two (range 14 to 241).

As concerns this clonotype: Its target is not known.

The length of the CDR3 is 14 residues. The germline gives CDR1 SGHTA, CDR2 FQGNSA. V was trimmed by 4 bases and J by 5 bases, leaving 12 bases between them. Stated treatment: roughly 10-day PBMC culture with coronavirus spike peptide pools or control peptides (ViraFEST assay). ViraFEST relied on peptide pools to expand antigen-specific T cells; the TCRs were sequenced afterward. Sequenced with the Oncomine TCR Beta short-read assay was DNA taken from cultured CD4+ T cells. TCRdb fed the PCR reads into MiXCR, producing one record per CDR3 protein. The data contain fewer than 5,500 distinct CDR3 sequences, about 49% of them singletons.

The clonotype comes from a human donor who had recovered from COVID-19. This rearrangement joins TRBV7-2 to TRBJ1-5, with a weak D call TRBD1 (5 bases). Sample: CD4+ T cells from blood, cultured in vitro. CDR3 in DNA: TGTGCCAGCAGCTCGGACATGGCGCATCAGCCCCAGCATTTT. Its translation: CASSSDMAHQPQHF.